Listed here are 15 T cell receptor beta chains from one sample, sequenced in a study of blood T cell repertoires in COVID-19. Data came from immunoSEQ multiplex PCR; TCRdb stores just in-frame clones and leaves some out. The sample consists of under 300,000 clones, roughly 90% of them appearing once. Sequences were obtained from peripheral blood. The receptor set was obtained from a woman in her 70s with COVID-19, enrolled during active disease.

Points on this clone: A junction end diverges from the germline sequence, so it may reflect a read error. This CDR3 reads CASSLEQAGTGIPF. Written as DNA, the CDR3 is TGCGCCAGCAGCTTGGAACAGGCCGGGACAGGGATCCCCTTC. The chain links TRBV5-1 to TRBJ2-7, with 9 bases aligning to TRBD1. The CDR3 runs 14 residues. Germline CDR1 reads SGHRS; CDR2 reads YFSETQ.

V gene TRBV5-1 combines with J gene TRBJ2-5, with TRBD1 as a possible D gene (5 bases). CDR1 and CDR2 (germline): SGHRS, YFSETQ. The V end lost 4 bases, the J end lost 2 bases, and 15 bases lay between the germline ends. This CDR3 spans 15 amino acids. In DNA, the CDR3 is TGCGCCAGCAGCCTAAGATTTGACAGACAAGAGACCCAGTACTTC. Amino acid sequence: CASSLRFDRQETQYF.

CDR3 DNA sequence: TGTGCCAGCAGGCCTACCTCTGGAAACACCATATATTTT. Translating gives CASRPTSGNTIYF. The rearrangement links TRBV27 to TRBJ1-3; D call uncertain. Germline CDR1 reads MNHEY; CDR2 reads SMNVEV (reference sequence). This CDR3 spans 13 amino acids. The V end lost 6 bases, the J end lost 0 bases, and 6 bases lay between the germline ends.

The chain couples TRBV10-3 to TRBJ2-6, with a possible D match to TRBD2 (6 bases). The CDR3 runs 17 residues. The germline V and J ends were trimmed by 5 bases and 0 bases, with 14 bases remaining between them. The germline V gene encodes CDR1 ENHRY and CDR2 SYGVKD. In DNA, the CDR3 is TGTGCCATCAGTCCCCGGGACTCCCTCTCTGGGGCCAACGTCCTGACTTTC. Its protein product is CAISPRDSLSGANVLTF.

There are a few counts of this clone. The chain joins TRBV7-6 to TRBJ2-2; 14 bases fit TRBD2. The length of the CDR3 is 19 residues. Germline V gene data show CDR1 as SGHVS and CDR2 as FNYEAQ. V trimming: 4 bases; J trimming: 1 base; junction bases outside the gene matches: 8. The CDR3: CASSSPPGLAGGNTGELFF. The CDR3 DNA sequence: TGTGCCAGCAGCTCCCCGCCAGGACTAGCGGGGGGGAACACCGGGGAGCTGTTTTTT.

The V and J genes are TRBV28 and TRBJ1-5; maybe TRBD1 (6 bases). Trimming removed 7 bases from V and 12 bases from J, with 13 bases in between. The CDR3 spans 11 residues. CDR1 is MDHEN, CDR2 SYDVKM, per germline. DNA of the CDR3: TGTGCCAGCACCCTTGGGGGCAACCAGCATTTT. Translated, it gives CASTLGGNQHF.

This clone has only one observation. Distinct nucleotide sequences in the sample also encode this CDR3. The gene calls are TRBV2 and TRBJ1-5, with 10 bases aligning to TRBD1. Germline CDR1 reads SNHLY; CDR2 reads FYNNEI. The J segment lost 7 bases and the V segment lost 3 bases, leaving 3 bases of the junction unmatched. This CDR3 comprises 14 residues. The CDR3 DNA reads TGTGCCAGCAGTGAGGACAGGGGGAACCAGCCCCAGCATTTT. Protein sequence: CASSEDRGNQPQHF.

This chain uses TRBV24-1 with TRBJ1-5, with D possibly matching TRBD1 (5 bases). The germline V and J ends were trimmed by 8 bases and 3 bases, with 10 bases remaining between them. This CDR3 has 13 residues. From germline, CDR1 is KGHDR and CDR2 SFDVKD. The CDR3 region is CATNRQNNQPQHF. CDR3 nucleotides: TGTGCCACCAACCGACAGAACAATCAGCCCCAGCATTTT.

This clone occurred a few times. The chain recombines TRBV3-1 (or the pseudogene TRBV3-2) with TRBJ2-2; 7 bases map to TRBD2. This CDR3 spans 13 amino acids. CDR1 and CDR2 (germline): LGHDT, YNNKEL (reference sequence). Germline trimming cut 8 bases from V and 6 bases from J; bases unmatched to any gene: 6. The CDR3 sequence: CASGSGGAGELFF. DNA for the CDR3: TGTGCCAGCGGGTCGGGGGGAGCCGGGGAGCTGTTTTTT.

V is TRBV15 and J is TRBJ2-7; 9 nucleotides line up with TRBD1. V trimming: 8 bases; J trimming: 2 bases; junction bases outside the gene matches: 7. The CDR3 runs 14 residues. CDR1 is LNHNV and CDR2 is YYDKDF in the germline V gene (reference sequence). The CDR3 DNA reads TGTGCCACCGCTCCCGGGACAGGGACCTACGAGCAGTACTTC. It specifies CATAPGTGTYEQYF.

In DNA form, the CDR3 reads TGTGCCAGCAGAGCCCCTAATTCACCCCTCCACTTT. Protein sequence: CASRAPNSPLHF. The chain is built from TRBV2 and TRBJ1-6; D is unresolved. This CDR3 comprises 12 residues. V lost 6 bases, J lost 6 bases, and 6 bases lay in between. Germline CDR1 and CDR2: SNHLY and FYNNEI.

This sequence joins TRBV29-1 and TRBJ1-3; unclear D gene. Germline-derived CDR1 and CDR2 are SQVTM and ANQGSEA. The CDR3 is made up of 13 amino acids. V lost 4 bases, J lost 6 bases, and 13 bases lay in between. The CDR3 reads CSVVGDATNTIYF. The CDR3 DNA sequence: TGCAGCGTTGTCGGGGATGCGACAAACACCATATATTTT. The full variable domain, completed using reference TRBV29-1 and TRBJ1-3, is SAVISQKPSRDICQRGTSLTIQCQVDSQVTMMFWYRQQPGQSLTLIATANQGSEATYESGFVIDKFPISRPNLTFSTLTVSNMSPEDSSIYLCSVVGDATNTIYFGEGSWLTVV.

The chain recombines TRBV7-2 with TRBJ2-7; 8 nucleotides agree with TRBD1. CDR1 is SGHTA, CDR2 FQGNSA, per germline. Unmatched junction bases numbered 5, after V lost 6 bases and J lost 4 bases. CDR3 length: 13 residues. The CDR3 region has the DNA TGTGCCAGCAGTAGGACAGGGCGATACGAGCAGTACTTC. It translates to CASSRTGRYEQYF.

The chain combines TRBV12-3 or TRBV12-4 with TRBJ2-5; possibly TRBD1 for D (6 bases). The CDR3 totals 13 residues. The V gene lost 6 bases and the J gene lost 8 bases, with 16 bases spanning the gap. The CDR3 DNA sequence: TGTGCCAGCAGCCTCCCGGACAGCGATACCCAGTACTTC. Amino acids: CASSLPDSDTQYF.

The CDR3 here is CSADRGNTGELFF. The CDR3 region has the DNA TGCAGCGCCGACAGGGGGAACACCGGGGAGCTGTTTTTT. V and J are TRBV29-1 and TRBJ2-2; 8 bases fit TRBD1. Germline trimming cut 7 bases from V and 1 base from J; bases unmatched to any gene: 2. This CDR3 contains 13 residues. Germline CDR1 and CDR2: SQVTM and ANQGSEA.